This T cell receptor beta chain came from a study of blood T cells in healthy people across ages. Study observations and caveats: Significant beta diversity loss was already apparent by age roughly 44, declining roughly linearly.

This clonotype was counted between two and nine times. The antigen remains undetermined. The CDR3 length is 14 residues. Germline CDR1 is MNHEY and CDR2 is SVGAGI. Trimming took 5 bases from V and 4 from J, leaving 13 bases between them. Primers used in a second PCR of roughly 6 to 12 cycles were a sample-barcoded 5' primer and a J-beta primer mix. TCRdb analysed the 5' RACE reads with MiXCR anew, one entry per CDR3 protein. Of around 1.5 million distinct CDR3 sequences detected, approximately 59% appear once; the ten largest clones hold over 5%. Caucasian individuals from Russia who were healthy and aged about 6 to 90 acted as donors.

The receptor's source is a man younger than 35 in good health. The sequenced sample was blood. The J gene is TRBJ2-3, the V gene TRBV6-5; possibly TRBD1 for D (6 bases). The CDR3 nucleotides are TGTGCCAGCAGTCCTTTGAGGGGGTCAGATACGCAGTATTTT. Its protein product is CASSPLRGSDTQYF.